This T cell receptor beta chain was recorded in a study of identical twins. V trimming: 7 bases; J trimming: 3 bases; junction bases outside the gene matches: 11. Germline V gene lookup returns CDR1 MDHEN and CDR2 SYDVKM. CDR3 size: 16 residues. This clonotype came up a few times. TCRdb fed the 5' RACE reads into MiXCR, producing one record per CDR3 protein. The table shows around 280,000 distinct CDR3 sequences, with 6.5% to 9.5% occurring only once. The data also belong to a second study, concerning yellow fever vaccine responses in identical twins.

The chain links TRBV28 to TRBJ2-7; TRBD2 matches 11 bases. The clonotype was recovered from a woman younger than 35 in good health. The source material was memory (CD45RO+) T cells sorted from blood. The CDR3 reads CASKLAGDWADYEQYF. CDR3 nucleotide sequence: TGTGCCAGCAAACTAGCGGGAGATTGGGCCGACTACGAGCAGTACTTC.